What follows describes a single T cell receptor (beta chain). This record comes from a study of shared clonotypes between healthy human individuals. J gave up 4 bases and V 5 bases, and 4 bases lay outside the gene matches. This CDR3 is built from 14 residues. Germline CDR1 reads KGHSH; CDR2 reads LQKENI. For sorted subsets, 150 to 200 ng DNA per replicate equaled approximately 30,000 T cell genomes. Libraries were prepared by immunoSEQ multiplex PCR; TCRdb keeps only in-frame clonotypes and omits some of them. The data contain about 1,500,000 clones, over 95% of them seen just once; the ten biggest clones take up over 1%.

This TCR came from a man aged 25 to 40 in good health. The specimen was naive CD4+ T cells sorted from blood. As for subset: CD45RA+ positively selected. V usage is TRBV18 and J usage is TRBJ1-2, with 10 bases matching TRBD1. The CDR3, as DNA: TGTGCCAGCTCAGGGGACAGGGGATTCTATGGCTACACCTTC. Its translation: CASSGDRGFYGYTF. Using reference TRBV18 and TRBJ1-2 for the parts outside the CDR3, the full variable domain is NAGVMQNPRHLVRRRGQEARLRCSPMKGHSHVYWYRQLPEEGLKFMVYLQKENIIDESGMPKERFSAEFPKEGPSILRIQQVVRGDSAAYFCASSGDRGFYGYTFGSGTRLTVV.